There are many counts of the clone carrying this TCR beta chain. The target antigen is unknown. TCRdb ran MiXCR on the multiplex PCR reads and lists one entry per CDR3 protein. The sample lists approximately 210,000 distinct CDR3 sequences, 30% to 35% seen once, with over 3.5% in the top ten. The data are from a study of breast tumors, draining lymph nodes, adjacent tissues. Overall study findings and caveats: Data only fit, rather than demonstrated, lymph node origin of most tumor T cells. Tumor repertoires ranked between lymph nodes and nontumor tissue in diversity, with V and J gene preferences. Most tumor T cells seemingly derive from lymph node, then expand in tumor.

The lymph nodes were axillary draining lymph nodes from breast cancer patients. Germline V gene data show CDR1 as SGHRS and CDR2 as YFSETQ. The CDR3 covers 12 residues. The V end was cut by 4 bases, the J end by 9 bases, with 11 bases between. The sequenced sample was axillary lymph node tissue. The chain couples TRBV5-1 to TRBJ2-1; D not resolved. The clonotype originates from a female donor with breast cancer. Some clones in this sample may be carry-over from other donors' samples. Here the CDR3 reads CASSNPSAEQFF. The CDR3 nucleotides are TGCGCCAGCAGCAACCCGTCCGCTGAGCAGTTCTTC.